These 29 T cell receptor beta chains share one sample of origin, sequenced in a study of identical twins. TCRdb redid the calling of the 5' RACE reads with MiXCR, one entry per CDR3 protein. The sample lists about 290,000 distinct CDR3 sequences, 8.5% to 9.5% seen once, with roughly 6.8% in the top ten. These records were also assigned to another study, of yellow fever vaccine responses in identical twins.

Material: CD8+ T cells sorted from blood. The receptors stem from a woman aged 18-29 years in good health.

This clonotype was observed many times. The rearrangement uses TRBV7-8 and TRBJ2-1, with 9 bases lining up with TRBD1. CDR1 and CDR2 from the germline V gene are SGHVS and FQNEAQ. The CDR3 consists of 16 residues. With V trimmed by 4 bases and J by 4 bases, 8 bases remained unmatched. The CDR3 here is CASSSQQGALYNEQFF. DNA for the CDR3: TGTGCCAGCAGCTCACAACAGGGGGCCCTTTACAATGAGCAGTTCTTC.

The sample holds many counts of this clonotype. This chain uses TRBV7-2 with TRBJ2-7; 7 bases agree with TRBD2. CDR1 and CDR2 from the germline V gene are SGHTA and FQGNSA. Trimming cost V 3 bases and J 1 base; bases outside gene matches: 3. The CDR3 is 14 residues long. The CDR3: CASSFAGDSYEQYF. DNA of the CDR3: TGTGCCAGCAGCTTTGCGGGGGATTCCTACGAGCAGTACTTC.

This clonotype was counted a few times. The CDR3 spells CASSQSKSGSRETQYF. The DNA of the CDR3 is TGTGCCAGCAGCCAATCAAAAAGCGGGAGCAGGGAGACCCAGTACTTC. This chain connects TRBV3-1 to TRBJ2-5; 8 bases are a match to TRBD2. CDR3 length equals 16 residues. CDR1 LGHDT and CDR2 YNNKEL come from the germline V gene (reference sequence). The J segment lost 5 bases and the V segment lost 2 bases, leaving 10 bases of the junction unmatched.

CDR3 coding DNA: TGTGCCAGCAGCGGAAACAGCGACCTTTCCTACAATGAGCAGTTCTTC. The encoded protein is CASSGNSDLSYNEQFF. This chain joins TRBV9 and TRBJ2-1; no clear D. Germline CDR1 is SGDLS and CDR2 is YYNGEE. V lost 3 bases and J lost 1, with 14 bases in between. CDR3 size: 16 residues.

In its sample, this clonotype was seen a few times. The J gene is TRBJ2-1, the V gene TRBV30, with TRBD1 matching 8 bases. There are 14 residues in the CDR3. The germline V gene has CDR1 GTSNPN and CDR2 SVGIG (reference sequence). The trim removed 5 bases at V and 1 base at J, leaving 4 bases unmatched. CDR3 region: CAWYTGGSYNEQFF. As DNA, the CDR3 is TGTGCCTGGTATACAGGGGGATCCTACAATGAGCAGTTCTTC.

This chain links TRBV12-3 or TRBV12-4 with TRBJ2-2, with TRBD2 matching 8 bases. V lost 3 bases and J lost 6; bases outside the gene matches: 6. This CDR3 comprises 15 residues. The CDR3 DNA reads as TGTGCCAGCAGTTTTTTTAGCGGGGACTCCGGGGAGCTGTTTTTT. Protein product: CASSFFSGDSGELFF.

Ten or more counts support this clonotype. The gene calls are TRBV3-1 and TRBJ2-1; 8 bases map to TRBD2. This CDR3 comprises 16 residues. Germline values: CDR1 LGHDT, CDR2 YNNKEL (reference sequence). The J segment lost 4 bases and the V segment lost 0 bases, leaving 5 bases of the junction unmatched. The CDR3, as DNA: TGTGCCAGCAGCCAAGAAGGCGGGGGGATTTACAATGAGCAGTTCTTC. Encoded protein: CASSQEGGGIYNEQFF.

This clonotype occurred many times. This sequence joins TRBV5-4 and TRBJ2-1, with TRBD2 matching 8 bases. Germline-derived CDR1 and CDR2 are SGHNT and YYREEE (reference sequence). The ends lost 4 bases at V and 5 bases at J; junction bases unmatched: 8. The CDR3 loop spans 15 amino acids. The DNA of the CDR3 is TGTGCCAGCAGCCCCACTAGCGGTTTTAACAATGAGCAGTTCTTC. Its translation is CASSPTSGFNNEQFF.

This chain joins TRBV24-1 and TRBJ1-5; D ambiguous. From germline, CDR1 is KGHDR and CDR2 SFDVKD. V was trimmed by 4 bases and J by 6 bases, leaving 12 bases between them. The length of the CDR3 is 14 residues. This CDR3 reads CATSERLSGQPQHF. CDR3 coding DNA: TGTGCCACCAGTGAGCGGCTGAGCGGTCAGCCCCAGCATTTT.

This chain connects TRBV15 to TRBJ2-7; D gene uncertain. The CDR3 has 9 amino acids. The germline V gene encodes CDR1 LNHNV and CDR2 YYDKDF (reference sequence). V was shortened by 3 bases and J by 6 bases, with 0 bases between the two germline ends. This CDR3 reads CATSSEQYF. The DNA of the CDR3 is TGTGCCACCAGCAGCGAGCAGTACTTC.

The table lists this clonotype with a few counts. This chain joins TRBV20-1 and TRBJ1-2, with unresolved D. The length of the CDR3 is 15 residues. Germline lookup yields CDR1 DFQATT and CDR2 SNEGSKA (reference sequence). The V end lost 7 bases, the J end lost 1 base, and 19 bases lay between the germline ends. The CDR3 protein is CSVGIGLDHNYGYTF. The CDR3 DNA is TGCAGTGTCGGAATCGGCTTAGACCATAACTATGGCTACACCTTC.

The V gene is TRBV29-1, the J gene TRBJ2-5; 7 positions match TRBD1. V dropped 7 bases and J dropped 4; count of bases not matched to a gene: 12. The CDR3 is 14 amino acids. CDR1 SQVTM and CDR2 ANQGSEA come from the germline V gene. The CDR3 is CSGSRQGPGETQYF. CDR3 nucleotides: TGCAGCGGATCCCGACAGGGCCCAGGAGAGACCCAGTACTTC. The full variable domain, in which reference TRBV29-1 and TRBJ2-5 provide the parts outside the CDR3, is SAVISQKPSRDICQRGTSLTIQCQVDSQVTMMFWYRQQPGQSLTLIATANQGSEATYESGFVIDKFPISRPNLTFSTLTVSNMSPEDSSIYLCSGSRQGPGETQYFGPGTRLLVL.

V is TRBV25-1 and J is TRBJ2-6, with D possibly being TRBD2 (7 bases). Germline values: CDR1 MGHDK, CDR2 SYGVNS. V dropped 6 bases and J dropped 10 bases, with 13 bases sitting between them. The CDR3 spans 13 residues. CDR3 amino acids: CASRGGGQNVLTF. The CDR3 nucleotides are TGTGCCAGCAGAGGGGGGGGTCAGAACGTCCTGACTTTC.

This clonotype appeared many times. The chain combines TRBV28 with TRBJ2-5, with TRBD2 matching over 14 bases. This CDR3 is 18 amino acids long. CDR1 and CDR2 from the germline V gene are MDHEN and SYDVKM. V lost 6 bases to trimming and J lost 5 bases; unmatched junction nucleotides: 14. As DNA, the CDR3 is TGTGCCAGCAGCATCGGGACTAGCGGGGGCCCTGCCCGGGAGACCCAGTACTTC. This sequence encodes CASSIGTSGGPARETQYF.

The chain combines TRBV20-1 with TRBJ2-1, with D perhaps TRBD2 (5 bases). Germline values: CDR1 DFQATT, CDR2 SNEGSKA (reference sequence). The CDR3 is 14 amino acids. V gave up 0 bases and J gave up 5 bases, with 11 bases separating them. CDR3 DNA sequence: TGCAGTGCTAGAGAGATGAGGGAACACAATGAGCAGTTCTTC. Translated, it gives CSAREMREHNEQFF.

Comments on this clonotype: This sequence may be a read error, since a much larger clone differs from it by one base. The V gene is TRBV12-3 or TRBV12-4, the J gene TRBJ2-1; the D is unclear. This CDR3 is 12 amino acids long. The chain's CDR3 is CASSNAENVQFF. The CDR3 DNA is TGTGCCAGCAGCAACGCAGAAAATGTGCAGTTCTTC.

This clonotype was seen ten or more times. V and J are TRBV6-1 and TRBJ1-5, with D maybe TRBD1 (6 bases). V was shortened by 5 bases and J by 5 bases, with 16 bases between the two germline ends. The CDR3 runs 15 residues. The germline CDR1 and CDR2 sequences are MNHNS and SASEGT. The DNA for the CDR3 is TGTGCCAGCAGTCTAGGGGGTATAAGAGATCAGCCCCAGCATTTT. It is translated as CASSLGGIRDQPQHF.

There are a few counts of this clonotype. The rearrangement joins TRBV7-6 to TRBJ2-1; either TRBD1 or TRBD2 may fit D (5 bases each). The CDR3 contains 14 residues. V was shortened by 1 base and J by 10 bases, with 14 bases between the two germline ends. From germline, CDR1 is SGHVS and CDR2 FNYEAQ. CDR3 nucleotide sequence: TGTGCCAGCAGCTTAGAAAGAGGGGCGGAGGAGCAGTTCTTC. Protein product: CASSLERGAEEQFF.

This clonotype has just a few counts. The chain is built from TRBV28 and TRBJ2-2; D unresolved. This CDR3 has 15 amino acids. Trimming stripped 8 bases from V and 1 base from J, with 14 bases between. Germline CDR1 MDHEN, CDR2 SYDVKM. CDR3 residues: CASLPRALNTGELFF. CDR3 DNA sequence: TGTGCCAGCCTCCCTCGCGCATTGAACACCGGGGAGCTGTTTTTT.

Of note for this clonotype: A clone one base away is much larger, so this may be a read error. The V gene is TRBV6-2 or TRBV6-3, the J gene TRBJ2-7, with D maybe TRBD1 (6 bases). CDR1 is MNHEY and CDR2 is SVGEGT in the germline V gene. This CDR3 region has 14 residues. Trimming removed 2 bases from V and 2 bases from J, with 10 bases in between. In nucleotides, the CDR3 is TGTGCCAGCAGTTACCGGGACATGCCCTACGAGCAGTACTTC. Protein: CASSYRDMPYEQYF.

This clonotype was found a few times. The gene calls are TRBV10-3 and TRBJ2-2, with a tentative D call TRBD1 (6 bases). CDR3 size: 17 residues. V lost 4 bases, J lost 3 bases, and 18 bases lay in between. The germline V gene has CDR1 ENHRY and CDR2 SYGVKD. DNA for the CDR3: TGTGCCATCAGTGGGTCGGGTAGGGGGACGGACACCGGGGAGCTGTTTTTT. Amino acids: CAISGSGRGTDTGELFF.

This clonotype appeared many times. The rearrangement joins TRBV12-3 or TRBV12-4 to TRBJ2-1; TRBD2 matches 11 bases. The CDR3 extends over 16 amino acids. V lost 0 bases, J lost 2 bases, and 0 bases stayed unmatched. The CDR3 bases are TGTGCCAGCAGTTTAGCGGGACTAGCGGCCTACAATGAGCAGTTCTTC. Its protein is CASSLAGLAAYNEQFF.

This clonotype has only a few counts. The chain carries TRBV7-3 and TRBJ2-5; a possible D gene is TRBD2 (6 bases). Trimming took off 5 bases at V and 0 bases at J, with 13 bases between the two ends. This CDR3 has 15 amino acids. In germline, CDR1 is SGHTA, CDR2 FQGTGA. The CDR3 reads CASSPFGGDQETQYF. Written as DNA, the CDR3 is TGTGCCAGCAGCCCCTTTGGCGGGGACCAAGAGACCCAGTACTTC.

This clonotype was seen at least ten times. The chain couples TRBV4-1 to TRBJ2-7; TRBD1 is a possible D gene (5 bases). The CDR3 consists of 14 residues. Trimming pared 1 base from V and 0 bases from J, leaving 7 bases between. CDR1 and CDR2 from the germline V gene are MGHRA and YSYEKL. The CDR3 spells CASSQADSSYEQYF. The CDR3 DNA sequence: TGCGCCAGCAGCCAAGCAGACAGCTCCTACGAGCAGTACTTC.

The chain links TRBV27 to TRBJ2-7; D may correspond to TRBD1 or TRBD2 (5 bases each). With 2 bases removed from V and 0 bases from J, the gap between germline ends came to 17 bases. Germline lookup yields CDR1 MNHEY and CDR2 SMNVEV (reference sequence). The CDR3 contains 17 residues. The CDR3 sequence is CASSLNWRWGNSYEQYF. The CDR3 bases are TGTGCCAGCAGTTTAAATTGGAGGTGGGGGAACTCCTACGAGCAGTACTTC.

This clonotype was seen repeatedly, ten times or more. The chain joins TRBV5-1 to TRBJ2-1; 12 bases match TRBD2. Trimming took 4 bases from V and 0 from J; bases not matched to a gene: 2. Germline CDR1 is SGHRS and CDR2 is YFSETQ. There are 16 residues in the CDR3. The CDR3 DNA is TGCGCCAGCAGCAGGACTAGCGGGAACTCCTACAATGAGCAGTTCTTC. It is translated as CASSRTSGNSYNEQFF.

The V call is TRBV7-9, the J call TRBJ2-1, with D perhaps TRBD1 (7 bases). The CDR3 runs 16 residues. Germline CDR1 and CDR2: SEHNR and FQNEAQ (reference sequence). Trimming took 4 bases from V and 7 from J, leaving 20 bases between them. The CDR3 here is CASSSPRGELGNEQFF. The CDR3 nucleotides read TGTGCCAGCAGCTCCCCCAGGGGGGAGTTGGGGAATGAGCAGTTCTTC.

This clonotype was detected a few times. The V gene is TRBV12-3 or TRBV12-4, the J gene TRBJ2-3; D is perhaps TRBD1 or TRBD2 (7 bases each). The CDR3 runs 15 residues. Trimming cost V 3 bases and J 4 bases, with 14 bases left between them. The CDR3 DNA reads TGTGCCAGCAGTTTCGGTGCAGGGGGGGCAGATACGCAGTATTTT. Protein sequence: CASSFGAGGADTQYF.

This clonotype was counted ten times or more. The chain uses TRBV12-3 or TRBV12-4 and TRBJ2-3; TRBD2 is a possible D gene (6 bases). Deletions cut 2 bases from V and 2 bases from J, with 29 bases between. The CDR3 contains 21 residues. The CDR3 DNA is TGTGCCAGCAGTTTAAAGTGGGGATTAACCGGACTATCTCAAGACACAGATACGCAGTATTTT. Translating gives CASSLKWGLTGLSQDTDTQYF.